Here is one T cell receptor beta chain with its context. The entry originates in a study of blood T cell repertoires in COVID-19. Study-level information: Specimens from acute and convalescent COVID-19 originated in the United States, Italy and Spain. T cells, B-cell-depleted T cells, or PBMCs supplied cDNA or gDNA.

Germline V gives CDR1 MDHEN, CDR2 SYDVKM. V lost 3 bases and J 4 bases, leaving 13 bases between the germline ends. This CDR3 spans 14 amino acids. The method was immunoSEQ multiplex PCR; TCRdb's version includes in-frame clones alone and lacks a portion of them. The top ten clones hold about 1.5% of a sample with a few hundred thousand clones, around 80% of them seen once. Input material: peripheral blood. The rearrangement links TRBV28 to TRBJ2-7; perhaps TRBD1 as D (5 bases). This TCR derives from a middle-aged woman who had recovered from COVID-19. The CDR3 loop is CASSFQGRTYEQYF. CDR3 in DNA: TGTGCCAGCAGTTTTCAGGGTAGGACGTACGAGCAGTACTTC.